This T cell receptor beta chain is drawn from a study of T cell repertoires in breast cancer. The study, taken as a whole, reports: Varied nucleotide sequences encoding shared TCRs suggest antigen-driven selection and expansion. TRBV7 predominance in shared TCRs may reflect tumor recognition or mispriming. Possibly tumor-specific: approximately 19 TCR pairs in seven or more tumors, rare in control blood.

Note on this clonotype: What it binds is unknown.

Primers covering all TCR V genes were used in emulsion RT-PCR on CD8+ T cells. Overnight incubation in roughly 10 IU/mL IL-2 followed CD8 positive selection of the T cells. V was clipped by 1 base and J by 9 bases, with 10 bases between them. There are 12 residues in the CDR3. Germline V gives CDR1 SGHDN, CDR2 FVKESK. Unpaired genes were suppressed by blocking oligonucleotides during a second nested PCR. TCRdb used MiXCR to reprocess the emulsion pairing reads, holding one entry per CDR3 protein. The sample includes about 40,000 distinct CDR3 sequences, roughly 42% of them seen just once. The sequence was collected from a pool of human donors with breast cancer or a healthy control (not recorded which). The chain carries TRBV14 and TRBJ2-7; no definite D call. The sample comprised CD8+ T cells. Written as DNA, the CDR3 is TGTGCCAGCAGCCAAGTGGAAAAGGTGCAGTACTTC. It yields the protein CASSQVEKVQYF.